The clone carrying this TCR beta chain was recorded only once. The sample belongs to a study of shared clonotypes between healthy human individuals. Naive CD45RA+ and memory CD45RA-negative subsets were split from CD4+ cells. Splitting of each subset's genomic DNA was done evenly across several immunoSEQ plates. Assay used: immunoSEQ multiplex PCR; TCRdb lists only in-frame clones, some missing. Of 2 million to 3 million clones in the sample, 93% were seen once. From germline, CDR1 is MNHNS and CDR2 SASEGT. The J segment lost 4 bases and the V segment lost 3 bases, leaving 6 bases of the junction unmatched. There are 15 residues in the CDR3.

This sequence was found in a man younger than 35 in good health. Some clones in this sample may be carry-over from other donors' samples. Material: naive CD4+ T cells from PBMCs. Subset denoted: CD45RA+ positively selected. This rearrangement joins TRBV6-1 to TRBJ2-5; TRBD2 agrees at 9 bases. The CDR3 nucleotides read TGTGCCAGCAGTGACCGCGGGAGGGCCGGAGAGACCCAGTACTTC. This codes for CASSDRGRAGETQYF.